What follows is one TCR beta chain and its context. Its target is unknown. This record comes from a study of T cell responses to AZD1222 COVID-19 vaccine. Findings of the study overall: Distributed over spike, vaccine-associated CD4 TCRs predominated at 160-218 and 743-854. Unmutated variant regions are reportedly targeted by nearly half of spike-specific TCRs. Clonal diversity was possibly underestimated; the donors were predominantly white British and more often female. Spike-specific TCRs gained breadth and depth after people received two AZD1222 doses.

TCRdb's table, derived via immunoSEQ multiplex PCR, lists solely in-frame clones and lacks some. Of 98,000 or so clones listed, over 75% are singletons. The CDR3 runs to 16 residues. V was clipped by 5 bases and J by 0 bases, with 18 bases between them. The germline CDR1 and CDR2 sequences are SGHRS and YFSETQ. The chain links TRBV5-1 to TRBJ2-7; D gene ambiguous. Sample: peripheral blood, taken on day 0 of AZD1222 vaccination. The receptor was isolated from an adult in good health. CDR3 DNA sequence: TGCGCCAGCAGTCGCACCCAGACGCTTAGCTCCTACGAGCAGTACTTC. It is translated as CASSRTQTLSSYEQYF.